This T cell receptor beta chain was sequenced for a study of CD8 T cells in ankylosing spondylitis. General study results and limits: Within ankylosing spondylitis blood, a TCR beta motif made up of roughly eight highly homologous variants appeared to be characteristic. CD8+ by phenotype, disease-linked clones were relatively rare in peripheral blood.

The CDR3 has 15 amino acids. V shed 2 bases, J shed 6 bases, and the junction held 4 bases outside the gene matches. Germline assignment: CDR1 MNHEY and CDR2 SVGAGI. A quantitative 5'-RACE method, one with molecular barcodes, was used to make TCR beta libraries. One entry per CDR3 protein, called by TCRdb with MiXCR from the 5' RACE reads. Of around 770,000 distinct CDR3 sequences in the sample, around 17% were seen once. This clonotype was seen a handful of times. Its antigen is still unknown. The chain uses TRBV6-5 and TRBJ2-1; TRBD2 agrees at 10 bases. The source is a male donor with ankylosing spondylitis. Sequencing used blood, either unsorted or a sorted T cell fraction (not recorded which). Here the CDR3 reads CASSYSGGAGNEQFF. In DNA form, the CDR3 reads TGTGCCAGCAGTTACAGCGGGGGGGCGGGCAATGAGCAGTTCTTC.